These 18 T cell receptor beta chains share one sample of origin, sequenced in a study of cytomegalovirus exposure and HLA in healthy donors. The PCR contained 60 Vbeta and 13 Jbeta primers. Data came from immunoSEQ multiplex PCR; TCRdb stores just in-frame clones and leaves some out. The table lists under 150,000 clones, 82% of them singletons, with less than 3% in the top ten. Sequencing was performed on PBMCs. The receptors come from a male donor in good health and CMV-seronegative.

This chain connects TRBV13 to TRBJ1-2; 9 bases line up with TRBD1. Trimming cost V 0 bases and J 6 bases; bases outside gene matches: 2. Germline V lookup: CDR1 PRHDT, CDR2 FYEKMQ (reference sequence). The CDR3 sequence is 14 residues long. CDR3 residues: CASSLGWTGDGYTF. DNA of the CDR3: TGTGCCAGCAGCTTAGGGTGGACAGGGGATGGCTACACCTTC.

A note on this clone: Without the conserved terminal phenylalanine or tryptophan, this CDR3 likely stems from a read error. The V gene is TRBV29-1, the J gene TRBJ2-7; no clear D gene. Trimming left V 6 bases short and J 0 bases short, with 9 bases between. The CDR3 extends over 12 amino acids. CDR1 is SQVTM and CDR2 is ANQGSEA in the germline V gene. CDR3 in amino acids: CSVARSSYEQYL. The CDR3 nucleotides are TGCAGCGTAGCGAGGAGCTCCTACGAGCAGTACCTC.

The CDR3: CASRGAYDTQYF. CDR3 sequence (DNA): TGTGCAAGTCGGGGCGCATACGATACGCAGTATTTT. The chain links TRBV12-2 to TRBJ2-3; the D call of TRBD1 is as the table states it, not checked on the DNA. TRBV12-2 represents a pseudogene. This CDR3 contains 12 residues.

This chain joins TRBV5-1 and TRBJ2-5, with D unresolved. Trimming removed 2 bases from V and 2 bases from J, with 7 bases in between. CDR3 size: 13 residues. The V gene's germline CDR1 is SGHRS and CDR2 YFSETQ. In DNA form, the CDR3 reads TGCGCCAGCAGCTTTAAGCTACAAGAGACCCAGTACTTC. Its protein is CASSFKLQETQYF.

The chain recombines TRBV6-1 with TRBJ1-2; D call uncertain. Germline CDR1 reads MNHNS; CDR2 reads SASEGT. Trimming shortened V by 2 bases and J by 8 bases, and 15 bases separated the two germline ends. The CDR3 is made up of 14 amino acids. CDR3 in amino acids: CASSESAGPHGYTF. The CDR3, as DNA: TGTGCCAGCAGTGAAAGTGCAGGTCCCCACGGCTACACCTTC.

The CDR3: CASRRLAGDNEQFF. In DNA form, the CDR3 reads TGTGCCAGCAGAAGGCTAGCGGGAGACAATGAGCAGTTCTTC. V gene TRBV6-5 combines with J gene TRBJ2-1; TRBD2 aligns across 10 bases. Germline loops: CDR1 MNHEY, CDR2 SVGAGI. This CDR3 has 14 amino acids. With V trimmed by 6 bases and J by 5 bases, 4 bases remained unmatched.

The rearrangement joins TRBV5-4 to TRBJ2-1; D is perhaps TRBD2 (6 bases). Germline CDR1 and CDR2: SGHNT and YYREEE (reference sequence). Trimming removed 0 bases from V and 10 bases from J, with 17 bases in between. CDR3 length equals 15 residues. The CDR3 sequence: CASSLGLAHLGEQFF. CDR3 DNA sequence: TGTGCCAGCAGCTTGGGTCTAGCGCACCTAGGAGAGCAGTTCTTC.

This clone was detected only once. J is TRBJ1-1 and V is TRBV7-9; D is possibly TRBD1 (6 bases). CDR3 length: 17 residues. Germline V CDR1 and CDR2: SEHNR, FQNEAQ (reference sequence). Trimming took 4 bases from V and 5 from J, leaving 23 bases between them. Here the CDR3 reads CASSSPGQSTGGTEAFF. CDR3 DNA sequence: TGTGCCAGCAGCTCCCCCGGACAGTCGACGGGGGGGACTGAAGCTTTCTTT.

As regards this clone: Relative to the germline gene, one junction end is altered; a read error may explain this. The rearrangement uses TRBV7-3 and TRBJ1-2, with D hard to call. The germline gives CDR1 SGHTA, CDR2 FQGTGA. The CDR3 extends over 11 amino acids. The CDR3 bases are TGTGCCAGCAGCCTAGGTCCCGGCTACCCCTTC. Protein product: CASSLGPGYPF.

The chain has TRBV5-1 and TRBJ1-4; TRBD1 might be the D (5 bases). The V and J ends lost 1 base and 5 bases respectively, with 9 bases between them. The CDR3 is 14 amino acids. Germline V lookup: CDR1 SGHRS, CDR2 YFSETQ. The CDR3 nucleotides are TGCGCCAGCAGCTTGAGGGGTATCAATGAAAAACTGTTTTTT. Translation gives CASSLRGINEKLFF.

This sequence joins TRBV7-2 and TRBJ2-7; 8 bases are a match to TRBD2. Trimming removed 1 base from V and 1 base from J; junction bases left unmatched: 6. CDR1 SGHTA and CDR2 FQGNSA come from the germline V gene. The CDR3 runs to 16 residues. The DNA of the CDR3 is TGTGCCAGCAGCTTAGGGACTAGCCTTAATTCCTACGAGCAGTACTTC. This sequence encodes CASSLGTSLNSYEQYF. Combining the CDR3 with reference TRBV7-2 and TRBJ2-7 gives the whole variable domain GAGVSQSPSNKVTEKGKDVELRCDPISGHTALYWYRQSLGQGLEFLIYFQGNSAPDKSGLPSDRFSAERTGGSVSTLTIQRTQQEDSAVYLCASSLGTSLNSYEQYFGPGTRLTVT.

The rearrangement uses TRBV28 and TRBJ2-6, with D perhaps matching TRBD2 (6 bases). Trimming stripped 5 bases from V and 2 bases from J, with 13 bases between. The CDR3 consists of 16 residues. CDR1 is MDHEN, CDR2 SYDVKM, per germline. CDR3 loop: CASSPAEGTGANVLTF. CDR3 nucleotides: TGTGCCAGCAGTCCAGCGGAGGGTACTGGGGCCAACGTCCTGACTTTC.

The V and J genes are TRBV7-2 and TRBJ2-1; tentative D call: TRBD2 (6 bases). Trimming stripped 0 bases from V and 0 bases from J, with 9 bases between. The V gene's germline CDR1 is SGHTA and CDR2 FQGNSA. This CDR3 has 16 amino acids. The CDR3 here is CASSLAFGSSYNEQFF. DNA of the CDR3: TGTGCCAGCAGCTTAGCCTTCGGGAGCTCCTACAATGAGCAGTTCTTC.

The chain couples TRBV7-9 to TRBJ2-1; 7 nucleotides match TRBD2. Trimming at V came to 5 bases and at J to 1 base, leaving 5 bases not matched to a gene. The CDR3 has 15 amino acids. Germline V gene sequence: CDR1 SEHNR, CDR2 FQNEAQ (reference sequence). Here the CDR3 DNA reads TGTGCCAGCAGCCCTACGGGAGGATCCTACAATGAGCAGTTCTTC. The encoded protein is CASSPTGGSYNEQFF.

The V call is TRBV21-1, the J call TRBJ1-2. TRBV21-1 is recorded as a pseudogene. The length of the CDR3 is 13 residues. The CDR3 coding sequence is TGTGCCAGCAGCTCGTGGGGGGAGGAAGGCTACACCTTC. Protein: CASSSWGEEGYTF.

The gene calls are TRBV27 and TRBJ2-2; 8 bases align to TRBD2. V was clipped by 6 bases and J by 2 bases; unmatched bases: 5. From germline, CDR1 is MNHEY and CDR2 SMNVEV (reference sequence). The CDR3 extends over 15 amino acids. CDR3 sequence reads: CASRFSGTNTGELFF. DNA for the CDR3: TGTGCCAGCAGATTTAGCGGGACAAACACCGGGGAGCTGTTTTTT.

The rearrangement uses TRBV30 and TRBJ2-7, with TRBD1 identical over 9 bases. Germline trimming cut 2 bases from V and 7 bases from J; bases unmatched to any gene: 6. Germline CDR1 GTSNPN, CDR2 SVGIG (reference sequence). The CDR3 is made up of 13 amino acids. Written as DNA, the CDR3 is TGTGCCTGGAGTACAGGGGGCGGTTGGGAGCAGTACTTC. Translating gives CAWSTGGGWEQYF.

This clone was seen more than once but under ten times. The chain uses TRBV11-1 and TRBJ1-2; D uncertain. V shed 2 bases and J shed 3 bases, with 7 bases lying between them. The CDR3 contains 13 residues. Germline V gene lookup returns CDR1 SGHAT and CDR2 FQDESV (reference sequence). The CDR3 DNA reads TGTGCCAGCAGCTTACTAGAGGACTATGGCTACACCTTC. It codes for CASSLLEDYGYTF.